The present T cell receptor beta chain was sequenced within a study of CD4 T cells in relation to SARS-CoV-2 and coronaviruses. Across the study: Crossreactive spike epitopes shared across donors were mapped to their HLA restriction.

CD4+ T cells from unexposed donors were obtained before the COVID-19 pandemic (2011-2018). CD4+ T cells were isolated from the cells after 10 days of culture. Unexposed-donor CD4+ T cells were probed with SARS-CoV-2 S/N and four cold-coronavirus spikes, cells permitting. Using immunoSEQ multiplex PCR, the repertoire was profiled, and TCRdb retains in-frame clones only, with some absent. Here the sample spans 15,000 to 19,000 clones, around four fifths being singletons. As to this clone: Its matching antigen is unknown.

The CDR3 is 12 residues long. The V end was cut by 3 bases, the J end by 1 base, with 4 bases between. V gene TRBV12-3 or TRBV12-4 combines with J gene TRBJ2-7; D remains ambiguous. Sequencing was carried out using CD4+ T cells from PBMCs, cultured in vitro. The TCR was taken from a human donor in good health. The CDR3 is CASSLGSYEQYF. CDR3 bases: TGTGCCAGCAGTTTGGGTTCCTACGAGCAGTACTTC.